This T cell receptor (beta chain) appears in the sequencing data of a study of T cell clonality in common variable immunodeficiency. The study, taken as a whole, reports: Common variable immunodeficiency TCR beta sequences reportedly had fewer deletions and N-nucleotide insertions.

Measured with immunoSEQ multiplex PCR; TCRdb has only the in-frame clones, and not every one. Recorded here are fewer than 25,000 clones, none singletons. Each donor provided roughly 5 to 8 ml of heparinized whole blood. There are a few counts of this clone. The antigen is undetermined. The read halts 3 residues ahead of the CDR3 end, with the missing end drawn from the germline J gene. The V and J ends lost 2 bases and 4 bases respectively, with 20 bases between them. Germline assignment: CDR1 DFQATT and CDR2 SNEGSKA (reference sequence). This CDR3 is built from 16 residues. This chain joins TRBV20-1 and TRBJ1-2; the D is unclear. The clonotype was recovered from a human donor with common variable immunodeficiency. What was sequenced was peripheral blood mononuclear cells. The covered CDR3 bases are TGCAGTGCTAGAACCAATGTAAAAGAGAGGTTCTATGGC. It translates to CSARTNVKERFYG. The complete CDR3 sequence is CSARTNVKERFYGYTF.